Below, 5 T cell receptor beta chains from the same sample are listed, as sequenced in a study of cytotoxic CD8 clonotypes in ibrutinib-treated CLL. Using immunoSEQ multiplex PCR, the repertoire was profiled, and TCRdb retains in-frame clones only, with some absent. The data contain about 130,000 clones, approximately 85% of them singletons. Sequencing was performed on PBMCs, taken after 24 months of ibrutinib treatment. The receptors were gathered from a human donor with chronic lymphocytic leukemia.

CDR3 in DNA: TGCGCCAGCAGCTTGGGGGGACTAGGACCAGTGGGCACAGATACGCAGTATTTT. Protein sequence: CASSLGGLGPVGTDTQYF. The chain uses TRBV5-1 and TRBJ2-3, with TRBD2 matching over 8 bases. V shed 0 bases, J shed 1 base, and the junction held 10 bases outside the gene matches. The CDR3 contains 18 residues. From germline, CDR1 is SGHRS and CDR2 YFSETQ. The full variable domain, completed using reference TRBV5-1 and TRBJ2-3, is KAGVTQTPRYLIKTRGQQVTLSCSPISGHRSVSWYQQTPGQGLQFLFEYFSETQRNKGNFPGRFSGRQFSNSRSEMNVSTLELGDSALYLCASSLGGLGPVGTDTQYFGPGTRLTVL.

This rearrangement joins TRBV19 to TRBJ2-4; 8 bases align to TRBD1. The CDR3 consists of 18 residues. Per the germline V gene, CDR1 is LNHDA and CDR2 is SQIVND (reference sequence). J was trimmed by 5 bases and V by 5 bases; bases with no gene match: 17. The CDR3 is CASSSPLDRARAENIQYF. Written as DNA, the CDR3 is TGTGCCAGTAGTTCACCACTGGACAGGGCCCGCGCCGAAAACATTCAGTACTTC. Together with reference TRBV19 and TRBJ2-4, the CDR3 gives the full variable domain: DGGITQSPKYLFRKEGQNVTLSCEQNLNHDAMYWYRQDPGQGLRLIYYSQIVNDFQKGDIAEGYSVSREKKESFPLTVTSAQKNPTAFYLCASSSPLDRARAENIQYFGAGTRLSVL.

The rearrangement links TRBV9 to TRBJ1-5; D gene ambiguous. CDR3 length equals 16 residues. V lost 0 bases and J 7 bases, leaving 17 bases between the germline ends. Germline V gives CDR1 SGDLS, CDR2 YYNGEE. CDR3 coding DNA: TGTGCCAGCAGCGTAGATCCCGACACTTTTGGCCAGCCCCAGCATTTT. Translation: CASSVDPDTFGQPQHF.

This CDR3 is CASSGNDRVYEQYF. The CDR3 nucleotides read TGCGCCAGCAGTGGAAACGACAGGGTCTACGAGCAGTACTTC. The chain recombines TRBV23-1 with TRBJ2-7; TRBD1 matches at 7 bases. TRBV23-1 is reported as an ORF; its role is uncertain. This CDR3 is 14 amino acids long. The V and J ends lost 5 bases and 3 bases, in that order; junction bases with no gene match: 7.

The chain is built from TRBV7-9 and TRBJ2-3, with unresolved D. The CDR3 runs 12 residues. The V end was cut by 8 bases, the J end by 13 bases, with 19 bases between. Germline CDR1 SEHNR, CDR2 FQNEAQ (reference sequence). CDR3: CASPGEDQEKYF. The CDR3, as DNA: TGTGCCAGCCCCGGAGAGGATCAAGAAAAGTATTTT.